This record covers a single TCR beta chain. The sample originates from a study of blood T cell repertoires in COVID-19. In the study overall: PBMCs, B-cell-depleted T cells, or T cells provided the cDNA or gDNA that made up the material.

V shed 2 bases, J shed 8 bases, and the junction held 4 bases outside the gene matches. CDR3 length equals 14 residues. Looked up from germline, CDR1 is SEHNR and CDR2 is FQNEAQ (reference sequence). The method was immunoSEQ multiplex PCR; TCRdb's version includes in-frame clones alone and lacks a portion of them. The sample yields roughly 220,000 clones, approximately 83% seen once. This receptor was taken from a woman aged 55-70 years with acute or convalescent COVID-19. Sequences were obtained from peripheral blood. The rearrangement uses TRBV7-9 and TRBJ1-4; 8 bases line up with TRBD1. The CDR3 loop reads CASSLSGTGEKLFF. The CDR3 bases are TGTGCCAGCAGCTTATCCGGGACAGGAGAAAAACTGTTTTTT.